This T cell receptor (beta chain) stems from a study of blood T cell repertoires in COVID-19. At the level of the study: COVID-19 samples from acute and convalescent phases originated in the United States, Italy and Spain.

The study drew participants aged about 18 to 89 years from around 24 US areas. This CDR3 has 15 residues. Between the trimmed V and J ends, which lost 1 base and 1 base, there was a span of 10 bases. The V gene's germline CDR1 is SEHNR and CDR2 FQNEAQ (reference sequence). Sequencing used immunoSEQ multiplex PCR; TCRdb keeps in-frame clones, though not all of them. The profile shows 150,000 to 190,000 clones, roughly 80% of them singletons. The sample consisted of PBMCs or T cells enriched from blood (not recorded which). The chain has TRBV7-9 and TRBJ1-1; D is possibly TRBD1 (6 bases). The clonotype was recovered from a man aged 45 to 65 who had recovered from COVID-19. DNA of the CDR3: TGTGCCAGCAGCTTAGGAGGACAGCGGAACACTGAAGCTTTCTTT. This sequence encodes CASSLGGQRNTEAFF.